What follows are 24 T cell receptor beta chains derived from one specimen sequenced in a study of blood T cell repertoires in COVID-19 (dated by TCRdb to 2019 to 2021). The library was made by the immunoSEQ multiplex PCR assay. TCRdb retrieved this table from immuneACCESS and kept in-frame rearrangements only. Not all clones are present; in checked studies, unresolved V genes account for under half, and no reason is known for the remainder. This sample is represented by approximately 72,000 clones; roughly 91% of them were singletons. The biggest ten clones account for approximately 1.5% of the sample. Sequenced: peripheral blood. All receptors derive from a man in his sixties with acute or convalescent COVID-19.

This clone was seen just once. The chain is built from TRBV6-6 and TRBJ2-1; D is possibly TRBD1 (6 bases). CDR1 and CDR2 from the germline V gene are MNHNY and SVGAGI (reference sequence). Trimming cost V 5 bases and J 8 bases, with 25 bases left between them. This CDR3 comprises 17 residues. The CDR3 DNA is TGTGCCAGCAGTCGAAACATGGGCGTGCAGGGGATCGATGAGCAGTTCTTC. It specifies CASSRNMGVQGIDEQFF.

This rearrangement joins TRBV12-3 or TRBV12-4 to TRBJ1-2, with D perhaps TRBD1 (5 bases). V lost 3 bases, J lost 6 bases, and 11 bases lay in between. The CDR3 loop spans 13 amino acids. The CDR3 DNA follows: TGTGCCAGCAGTTTTACAGGTTTGGATGGCTACACCTTC. Protein product: CASSFTGLDGYTF.

This sequence joins TRBV13 and TRBJ1-4; 9 bases are shared with TRBD1. The CDR3 spans 14 residues. Losses at the gene ends were 5 bases for V and 7 bases for J; bases not matched to a gene: 5. Germline CDR1 and CDR2: PRHDT and FYEKMQ (reference sequence). The CDR3 region is CASSQGQGFEKLFF. The CDR3, as DNA: TGTGCCAGCAGCCAGGGACAGGGATTTGAAAAACTGTTTTTT.

The chain recombines TRBV2 with TRBJ1-6; 7 bases line up with TRBD1. CDR3 length: 16 amino acids. CDR1 and CDR2 (germline): SNHLY, FYNNEI. V gave up 6 bases and J gave up 7 bases; unmatched junction bases: 12. The CDR3 bases are TGTGCCAGCAGCGGAGTAGCCGGGACAGCAAATTCACCCCTCCACTTT. This encodes CASSGVAGTANSPLHF.

The V and J genes are TRBV30 and TRBJ2-3; 9 positions agree with TRBD2. V dropped 3 bases and J dropped 2; count of bases not matched to a gene: 6. Germline V gene lookup returns CDR1 GTSNPN and CDR2 SVGIG (reference sequence). The CDR3 totals 15 residues. The DNA for the CDR3 is TGTGCCTGGAGCGTAGCGGGGGAGACCACAGATACGCAGTATTTT. Residues: CAWSVAGETTDTQYF.

The chain has TRBV19 and TRBJ1-2; a possible D gene is TRBD1 (6 bases). Germline V gene sequence: CDR1 LNHDA, CDR2 SQIVND (reference sequence). V lost 5 bases, J lost 1 base, and 26 bases lay in between. The CDR3 contains 19 residues. The CDR3 bases are TGTGCCAGTAGTCTAATAGGGGGTACCGGGGCCGTCTTTAACTATGGCTACACCTTC. It translates to CASSLIGGTGAVFNYGYTF.

The chain is built from TRBV27 and TRBJ2-5, with a possible D match to TRBD2 (6 bases). Trimming left V 6 bases short and J 1 base short, with 6 bases between. The length of the CDR3 is 12 residues. Germline V gene sequence: CDR1 MNHEY, CDR2 SMNVEV (reference sequence). CDR3 in amino acids: CASRGGQETQYF. The CDR3 region has the DNA TGTGCCAGCAGGGGAGGCCAAGAGACCCAGTACTTC.

The rearrangement uses TRBV7-6 and TRBJ2-1; a possible D gene is TRBD2 (5 bases). CDR1 is SGHVS, CDR2 FNYEAQ, per germline. The CDR3 has 16 residues. Trimming left V 5 bases short and J 0 bases short, with 14 bases between. CDR3 protein: CASSSPKRSSYNEQFF. CDR3 bases: TGTGCCAGCAGCAGCCCCAAGCGGAGCTCCTACAATGAGCAGTTCTTC.

CDR3: CASRQGTEAFF. CDR3 nucleotides: TGTGCCAGCAGGCAGGGGACTGAAGCTTTCTTT. J is TRBJ1-1 and V is TRBV3-1 (or the pseudogene TRBV3-2); weak D call: TRBD1 (6 bases). Germline CDR1 LGHDT, CDR2 YNNKEL (reference sequence). Deletions cut 6 bases from V and 5 bases from J, with 7 bases between. CDR3 length equals 11 residues.

The J gene is TRBJ2-7, the V gene TRBV7-9, with TRBD2 matching 9 bases. This CDR3 spans 15 amino acids. V shed 5 bases and J 0 bases; nucleotides not matched to a gene: 5. CDR1 SEHNR and CDR2 FQNEAQ come from the germline V gene (reference sequence). The CDR3 loop is CASSASGDLSYEQYF. The CDR3 DNA is TGTGCCAGCAGCGCTAGCGGGGACCTCTCCTACGAGCAGTACTTC.

The chain employs TRBV7-3 and TRBJ2-7; 8 nucleotides agree with TRBD1. This CDR3 is 15 amino acids long. Per the germline V gene, CDR1 is SGHTA and CDR2 is FQGTGA. The junction had 2 bases not matched to a gene; V was cut back by 1 base and J by 0 bases. The CDR3 DNA reads TGTGCCAGCAGCTTAAGGGGGACAGGCTCCTACGAGCAGTACTTC. Its protein is CASSLRGTGSYEQYF.

This clone was detected a few times. The chain joins TRBV11-3 to TRBJ2-1; 10 positions agree with TRBD1. Germline V gives CDR1 SGHNT, CDR2 YENEEA. The V segment lost 1 base and the J segment 4 bases; nucleotides outside the gene matches: 4. The CDR3 covers 16 residues. This CDR3 reads CASSLGGQGRYNEQFF. CDR3 sequence (DNA): TGTGCCAGCAGCTTAGGGGGACAGGGGCGGTACAATGAGCAGTTCTTC.

This clone has a handful of counts. The J gene is TRBJ2-6, the V gene TRBV6-1; tentatively, D is TRBD1 (7 bases). Germline V gene lookup returns CDR1 MNHNS and CDR2 SASEGT. The length of the CDR3 is 19 residues. Trimming took off 2 bases at V and 0 bases at J, with 17 bases between the two ends. The CDR3 loop reads CASSERAGQPSSGANVLTF. In nucleotides, the CDR3 is TGTGCCAGCAGTGAAAGGGCGGGACAGCCGAGCTCTGGGGCCAACGTCCTGACTTTC.

This clone has a handful of counts. The junction does not match germline at one end; this may be a read error. The rearrangement links TRBV6-2 or TRBV6-3 to TRBJ1-1; weak D call: TRBD1 (5 bases). This CDR3 is 17 amino acids long. Germline CDR1 MNHEY, CDR2 SVGEGT. The CDR3 sequence: CASSDSFAVRANTEAFF. The CDR3 DNA reads as TGTGCCAGCAGTGACTCCTTCGCGGTCAGGGCGAACACTGAAGCTTTCTTT.

This clone was recorded a few times. This chain connects TRBV5-4 to TRBJ1-1; 9 positions agree with TRBD1. CDR3 length: 15 residues. The germline CDR1 and CDR2 sequences are SGHNT and YYREEE (reference sequence). J was trimmed by 2 bases and V by 4 bases; bases with no gene match: 6. The CDR3 loop reads CASSGGTGSNTEAFF. The DNA for the CDR3 is TGTGCCAGCAGCGGGGGGACAGGGTCCAACACTGAAGCTTTCTTT. Together with reference TRBV5-4 and TRBJ1-1, the CDR3 gives the full variable domain: ETGVTQSPTHLIKTRGQQVTLRCSSQSGHNTVSWYQQALGQGPQFIFQYYREEENGRGNFPPRFSGLQFPNYSSELNVNALELDDSALYLCASSGGTGSNTEAFFGQGTRLTVV.

The chain has TRBV15 and TRBJ1-2, with D possibly matching TRBD1 (5 bases). V was trimmed by 0 bases and J by 2 bases, leaving 10 bases between them. Germline CDR1 reads LNHNV; CDR2 reads YYDKDF (reference sequence). CDR3 size: 15 residues. CDR3 amino acids: CATSRDGGANYGYTF. The CDR3 DNA is TGTGCCACCAGCAGAGATGGAGGGGCCAACTATGGCTACACCTTC.

The rearrangement links TRBV7-2 to TRBJ1-5; D gene unclear. Per germline, CDR1 SGHTA and CDR2 FQGNSA. The CDR3 length is 13 residues. Trimming removed 2 bases from V and 3 bases from J, with 5 bases in between. The chain's CDR3 is CASSLSHNQPQHF. As DNA, the CDR3 is TGTGCCAGCAGCTTATCCCACAATCAGCCCCAGCATTTT.

The chain employs TRBV24-1 and TRBJ1-5, with D maybe TRBD1 (5 bases). Germline-derived CDR1 and CDR2 are KGHDR and SFDVKD. V dropped 7 bases and J dropped 5 bases, with 14 bases sitting between them. The CDR3 totals 14 residues. CDR3 DNA sequence: TGTGCCACCAGGGGGGGGACTCTTGATCAGCCCCAGCATTTT. This encodes CATRGGTLDQPQHF.

The chain employs TRBV5-1 and TRBJ2-2; no definite D call. V dropped 0 bases and J dropped 5 bases, with 5 bases sitting between them. Germline loops: CDR1 SGHRS, CDR2 YFSETQ. The CDR3 consists of 13 residues. The CDR3 DNA sequence: TGCGCCAGCAGCTTGGGTCAAACCGGGGAGCTGTTTTTT. Protein product: CASSLGQTGELFF.

This clone has a single count. The junction and the germline gene differ at one end; a read error may be behind it. This chain links TRBV7-7 with TRBJ2-7; a possible D gene is TRBD2 (7 bases). CDR1 and CDR2 from the germline V gene are SSHAT and FNYEAQ (reference sequence). The CDR3 contains 15 residues. CDR3: CASSPTEGGFYEQYF. DNA of the CDR3: TGTGCTAGCAGCCCCACGGAGGGGGGGTTCTACGAGCAGTACTTC.

This clone was detected only a few times. This chain uses TRBV3-1 (or the pseudogene TRBV3-2) with TRBJ1-5; D gene unclear. The ends were cut back, 0 bases at V and 0 bases at J, with 6 bases in the middle. The CDR3 contains 15 residues. The germline gives CDR1 LGHDT, CDR2 YNNKEL (reference sequence). The CDR3 bases are TGTGCCAGCAGCCAAGACCTGTATAGCAATCAGCCCCAGCATTTT. Protein: CASSQDLYSNQPQHF.

The CDR3 DNA reads TGTGCCAGTAGTATAACAGTCTCTGGAAACACCATATATTTT. It translates to CASSITVSGNTIYF. The chain couples TRBV19 to TRBJ1-3; D is ambiguous. In germline, CDR1 is LNHDA, CDR2 SQIVND (reference sequence). The CDR3 runs to 14 residues. The germline V and J ends were trimmed by 2 bases and 0 bases, with 5 bases remaining between them.

This chain joins TRBV15 and TRBJ1-2; a possible D gene is TRBD1 (5 bases). Germline CDR1 is LNHNV and CDR2 is YYDKDF (reference sequence). V lost 0 bases, J lost 8 bases, and 10 bases lay in between. This CDR3 is 13 amino acids long. The CDR3 loop reads CATSRDRGEGYTF. The CDR3 DNA reads TGTGCCACCAGCAGAGATCGGGGGGAAGGCTACACCTTC.

V is TRBV4-2 and J is TRBJ1-1; D uncertain. The CDR3 runs to 13 residues. Germline loops: CDR1 LGHNA, CDR2 YNFKEQ. V lost 0 bases, J lost 8 bases, and 10 bases lay in between. The CDR3, as DNA: TGTGCCAGCAGCCAAGATATAGATCGAGAAGCTTTCTTT. Protein product: CASSQDIDREAFF.